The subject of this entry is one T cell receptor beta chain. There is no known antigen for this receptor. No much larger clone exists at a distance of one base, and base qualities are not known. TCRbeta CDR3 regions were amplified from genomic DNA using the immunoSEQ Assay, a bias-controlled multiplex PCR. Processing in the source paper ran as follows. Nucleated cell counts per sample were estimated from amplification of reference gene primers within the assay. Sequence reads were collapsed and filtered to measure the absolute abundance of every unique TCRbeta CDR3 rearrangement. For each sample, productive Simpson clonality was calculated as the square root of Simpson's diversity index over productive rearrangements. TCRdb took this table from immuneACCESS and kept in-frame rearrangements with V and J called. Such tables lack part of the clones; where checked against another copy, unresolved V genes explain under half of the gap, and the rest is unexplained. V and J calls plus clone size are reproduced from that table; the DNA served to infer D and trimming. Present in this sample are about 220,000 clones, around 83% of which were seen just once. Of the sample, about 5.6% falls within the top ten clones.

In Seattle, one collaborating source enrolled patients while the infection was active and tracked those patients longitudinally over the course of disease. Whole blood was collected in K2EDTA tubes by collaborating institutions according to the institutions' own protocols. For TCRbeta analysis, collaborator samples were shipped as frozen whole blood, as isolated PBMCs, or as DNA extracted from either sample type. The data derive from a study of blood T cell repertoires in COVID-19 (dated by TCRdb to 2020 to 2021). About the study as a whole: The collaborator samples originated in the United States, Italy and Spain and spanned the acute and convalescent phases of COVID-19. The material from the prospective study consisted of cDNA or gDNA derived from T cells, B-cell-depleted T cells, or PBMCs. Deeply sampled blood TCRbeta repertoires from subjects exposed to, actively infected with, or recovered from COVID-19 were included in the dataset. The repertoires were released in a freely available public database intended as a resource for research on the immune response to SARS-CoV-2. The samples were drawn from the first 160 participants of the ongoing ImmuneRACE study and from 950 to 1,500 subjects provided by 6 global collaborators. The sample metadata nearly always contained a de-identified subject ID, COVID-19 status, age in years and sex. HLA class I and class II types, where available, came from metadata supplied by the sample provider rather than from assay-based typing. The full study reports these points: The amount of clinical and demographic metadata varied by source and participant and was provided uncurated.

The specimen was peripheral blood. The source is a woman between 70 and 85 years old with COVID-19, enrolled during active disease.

CDR3 protein: CASSSAGLGTYEQYF. The DNA sequence follows: TGTGCCAGCAGTTCGGCGGGCCTGGGCACCTACGAGCAGTACTTC. The rearrangement joined TRBV27 to TRBJ2-7; the D segment could be TRBD2, given 5 matching bases. The junction carries 15 bases between V and J, which are trimmed by 4 bases and 2 bases respectively. CDR1 is given as MNHEY and CDR2 as SMNVEV, both from the germline V gene (reference sequence). The CDR3 numbers 15 residues from cysteine through phenylalanine. Just the 45-base CDR3 DNA is kept, in frame starting at base 1.